This note documents a single T cell receptor (beta chain) sequence. Its antigen is as yet unknown. The CDR3 spans 14 residues. The V and J ends lost 6 bases and 5 bases, in that order; junction bases with no gene match: 2. Germline V CDR1 and CDR2: SGHAT, FQNNGV. This sample stems from a study of early T cells in non-severe SARS-CoV-2 infection. Turning to the study itself: Alpha and beta chains were unpaired, from unsorted whole-blood bulk RNA.

Study conclusions and caveats: VDJdb matching favored anti-spike CD8 responses, missing private and CD4 specificities.

Each cDNA molecule carried a unique molecular identifier. TCRdb used MiXCR to reprocess the 5' RACE reads, holding one entry per CDR3 protein. This sample yields some 120,000 distinct CDR3 sequences, of which 15% are seen a single time; 20% to 25% belongs to the top ten. Sequencing was performed on whole blood. This TCR was recovered from an adult who was a healthcare worker with PCR-confirmed SARS-CoV-2 infection or an uninfected control (not recorded which). The chain recombines TRBV11-2 with TRBJ2-1; 12 nucleotides agree with TRBD2. CDR3 loop: CASRTSGGNNEQFF. The CDR3 DNA is TGTGCCAGCAGGACTAGCGGGGGTAACAATGAGCAGTTCTTC. Drawing the rest from reference TRBV11-2 and TRBJ2-1, the complete variable domain is EAGVAQSPRYKIIEKRQSVAFWCNPISGHATLYWYQQILGQGPKLLIQFQNNGVVDDSQLPKDRFSAERLKGVDSTLKIQPAKLEDSAVYLCASRTSGGNNEQFFGPGTRLTVL.